A single sample is the source of the 21 T cell receptor beta chains below, sequenced in a study of CD8 T cells in Susac syndrome. Reverse transcription of about 0.5 to 1 ug RNA was performed with random hexamers. A single record per CDR3 protein comes from TCRdb applying MiXCR to the immunoSEQ multiplex PCR reads. The sample includes 120,000 to 150,000 distinct CDR3 sequences, approximately 95% of them seen just once. The sample comprised CD4+ T cells from PBMCs. The source of these receptors is a human donor in good health.

CDR3 in DNA: TGTGCCAGCAGCCAAGAAGGGCGGGGTGGGAATCAGCCCCAGCATTTT. Translated: CASSQEGRGGNQPQHF. The V gene is TRBV4-2, the J gene TRBJ1-5; no reliable D call. Trimming pared 0 bases from V and 4 bases from J, leaving 13 bases between. The germline CDR1 and CDR2 sequences are LGHNA and YNFKEQ. This CDR3 spans 16 amino acids.

This chain uses TRBV20-1 with TRBJ2-5; TRBD2 aligns across 11 bases. The CDR3 runs 17 residues. Trimming cost V 0 bases and J 5 bases; bases outside gene matches: 11. Germline V gene data show CDR1 as DFQATT and CDR2 as SNEGSKA (reference sequence). Here the CDR3 reads CSARDLWGSGRDETQYF. DNA of the CDR3: TGCAGTGCTAGAGATCTGTGGGGTAGCGGGAGGGACGAGACCCAGTACTTC.

As DNA, the CDR3 is TGCGCCAGCAGCTCGAACGTCCCGACACTAGCGGGAGTATCAGAGACCCAGTACTTC. Its protein product is CASSSNVPTLAGVSETQYF. The chain is built from TRBV5-1 and TRBJ2-5; TRBD2 matches 11 bases. Germline CDR1 is SGHRS and CDR2 is YFSETQ. Trimming cost V 3 bases and J 4 bases; bases outside gene matches: 17. This CDR3 comprises 19 residues.

The chain employs TRBV20-1 and TRBJ1-2; D might be TRBD1 (5 bases). Germline V gene lookup returns CDR1 DFQATT and CDR2 SNEGSKA (reference sequence). Trimming shortened V by 6 bases and J by 8 bases, and 19 bases separated the two germline ends. The CDR3 covers 13 residues. The CDR3, as DNA: TGCAGTGCGGGGGATGGGGCGGGAGAAGGCTACACCTTC. Residues: CSAGDGAGEGYTF.

This clonotype was detected only once. This chain joins TRBV5-1 and TRBJ2-5, with D unclear. With 0 bases removed from V and 1 base from J, the gap between germline ends came to 10 bases. This CDR3 region has 15 residues. Germline V CDR1 and CDR2: SGHRS, YFSETQ. The CDR3 here is CASSLEARPQETQYF. CDR3 nucleotide sequence: TGCGCCAGCAGCTTGGAGGCTCGGCCCCAAGAGACCCAGTACTTC.

This clonotype was seen just once. The chain uses TRBV6-1 and TRBJ1-2; D uncertain. V shed 2 bases and J shed 3 bases, with 19 bases lying between them. The CDR3 sequence is 17 residues long. CDR1 MNHNS and CDR2 SASEGT come from the germline V gene. The CDR3 loop is CASSERLVRVQDYGYTF. In nucleotides, the CDR3 is TGTGCCAGCAGTGAAAGGCTGGTGAGGGTTCAAGACTATGGCTACACCTTC.

This chain uses TRBV18 with TRBJ2-7; weak D call: TRBD2 (5 bases). V lost 1 base and J lost 4, with 14 bases in between. Germline values: CDR1 KGHSH, CDR2 LQKENI. The CDR3 consists of 15 residues. For the CDR3, the DNA is TGTGCCAGCTCACCACTGCGACGGGGAAGGTACGAGCAGTACTTC. Amino acids: CASSPLRRGRYEQYF.

This chain links TRBV7-9 with TRBJ1-1, with D perhaps TRBD1 (6 bases). The CDR3 sequence is 16 residues long. From germline, CDR1 is SEHNR and CDR2 FQNEAQ (reference sequence). V lost 4 bases to trimming and J lost 1 base, with 16 bases between them. CDR3 in amino acids: CASSSQGKEKNTEAFF. The CDR3 region has the DNA TGTGCCAGCAGCTCACAGGGCAAGGAGAAGAACACTGAAGCTTTCTTT.

The chain recombines TRBV24-1 with TRBJ2-1; 12 bases fit TRBD2. The CDR3 spans 18 residues. V was pared by 4 bases and J by 1 base, with 7 bases of the junction left unmatched. CDR1 is KGHDR and CDR2 is SFDVKD in the germline V gene. This CDR3 is CATSDATTSGRSYNEQFF. The CDR3 region has the DNA TGTGCCACCAGTGACGCGACGACTAGCGGGAGATCCTACAATGAGCAGTTCTTC.

This clonotype appeared a single time. The rearrangement joins TRBV18 to TRBJ1-2, with unresolved D. Per germline, CDR1 KGHSH and CDR2 LQKENI. Deletions cut 1 base from V and 8 bases from J, with 8 bases between. The CDR3 consists of 12 residues. The CDR3 DNA is TGTGCCAGCTCACCACAAGGCAAGGGCTACACCTTC. It is translated as CASSPQGKGYTF.

This chain uses TRBV12-3 or TRBV12-4 with TRBJ2-2; perhaps TRBD1 as D (6 bases). The length of the CDR3 is 13 residues. V was trimmed by 3 bases and J by 5 bases, leaving 7 bases between them. The CDR3 bases are TGTGCCAGCAGTTTCCAGGGGACCGGGGAGCTGTTTTTT. Translation: CASSFQGTGELFF.

This chain joins TRBV19 and TRBJ2-3; D unresolved. CDR1 is LNHDA and CDR2 is SQIVND in the germline V gene (reference sequence). V lost 6 bases to trimming and J lost 0 bases, with 7 bases between them. CDR3 length: 13 amino acids. CDR3 DNA sequence: TGTGCCAGTAGCGATCAGAGCACAGATACGCAGTATTTT. Its protein is CASSDQSTDTQYF.

The genes are TRBV27 and TRBJ2-3, with TRBD1 matching 7 bases. Germline V gene lookup returns CDR1 MNHEY and CDR2 SMNVEV (reference sequence). CDR3 length: 17 amino acids. J was trimmed by 4 bases and V by 6 bases; bases with no gene match: 16. CDR3 region: CASRTTGVLSNADTQYF. CDR3 DNA: TGTGCCAGCAGAACTACAGGGGTCCTCTCCAACGCAGATACGCAGTATTTT.

The chain combines TRBV28 with TRBJ1-6; 10 nucleotides line up with TRBD1. The germline CDR1 and CDR2 sequences are MDHEN and SYDVKM. J lost 4 bases, V lost 8 bases, and 8 bases had no gene match. The CDR3 totals 16 residues. This chain's CDR3 is CASSPGQGRYNSPLHF. CDR3 DNA sequence: TGTGCCAGCTCACCGGGACAGGGGAGATATAATTCACCCCTCCACTTT. Combining the CDR3 with reference TRBV28 and TRBJ1-6 gives the whole variable domain DVKVTQSSRYLVKRTGEKVFLECVQDMDHENMFWYRQDPGLGLRLIYFSYDVKMKEKGDIPEGYSVSREKKERFSLILESASTNQTSMYLCASSPGQGRYNSPLHFGNGTRLTVT.

This chain connects TRBV30 to TRBJ2-1; TRBD2 is a possible D gene (5 bases). The germline V gene encodes CDR1 GTSNPN and CDR2 SVGIG (reference sequence). The V end lost 0 bases, the J end lost 10 bases, and 10 bases lay between the germline ends. The CDR3 is 12 amino acids. In DNA form, the CDR3 reads TGTGCCTGGAGTGTATTTGGGAGAGAGCAGTTCTTC. This encodes CAWSVFGREQFF. The whole variable domain, filled in from reference TRBV30 and TRBJ2-1, reads SQTIHQWPATLVQPVGSPLSLECTVEGTSNPNLYWYRQAAGRGLQLLFYSVGIGQISSEVPQNLSASRPQDRQFILSSKKLLLSDSGFYLCAWSVFGREQFFGPGTRLTVL.

This clonotype was seen once. The J gene is TRBJ2-1, the V gene TRBV29-1, with 7 bases lining up with TRBD1. The CDR3 is 15 residues long. The trim removed 3 bases at V and 0 bases at J, leaving 5 bases unmatched. The germline V gene has CDR1 SQVTM and CDR2 ANQGSEA. The CDR3 spells CSVEVTGNSYNEQFF. The CDR3 region has the DNA TGCAGCGTTGAGGTGACAGGGAACTCCTACAATGAGCAGTTCTTC.

This rearrangement joins TRBV2 to TRBJ1-5; D possibly corresponds to TRBD1 (5 bases). The CDR3 has 13 residues. In germline, CDR1 is SNHLY, CDR2 FYNNEI. V shed 6 bases and J shed 1 base, with 7 bases lying between them. The CDR3 nucleotides read TGTGCCAGCAGACGGGACAGCAATCAGCCCCAGCATTTT. Protein sequence: CASRRDSNQPQHF.

The CDR3 DNA reads as TGTGCCAGCAGTAATGAGTTAGCGGACAGAGGGTTCTTC. Residues: CASSNELADRGFF. The rearrangement joins TRBV7-8 to TRBJ2-1; D may be TRBD1 or TRBD2 (6 bases each). Trimming removed 6 bases at V and 15 bases at J, with 21 bases between. The germline CDR1 and CDR2 sequences are SGHVS and FQNEAQ. This CDR3 is built from 13 residues.

This chain uses TRBV20-1 with TRBJ1-5, with D hard to call. CDR3 length: 12 residues. The V end lost 1 base, the J end lost 4 bases, and 5 bases lay between the germline ends. Germline CDR1 is DFQATT and CDR2 is SNEGSKA (reference sequence). The chain's CDR3 is CSARAGNQPQHF. CDR3 DNA: TGCAGTGCTAGAGCCGGTAATCAGCCCCAGCATTTT.

As regards this clonotype: The junction departs from germline at one end; a sequencing error may be responsible. The chain recombines TRBV20-1 with TRBJ2-1, with 9 bases identical to TRBD2. The CDR3 has 13 amino acids. Germline V lookup: CDR1 DFQATT, CDR2 SNEGSKA (reference sequence). CDR3 residues: CSARGLAYNEQFF. In nucleotides, the CDR3 is TGCAGTGCTAGGGGACTAGCCTATAATGAGCAGTTCTTC.

The CDR3, as DNA: TGTGCCACGAACAGCCCTGGGCGGTCCCGCCAAGAGACCCAGTACTTC. Its translation is CATNSPGRSRQETQYF. This sequence joins TRBV28 and TRBJ2-5, with D hard to call. CDR3 size: 16 residues. V lost 10 bases, J lost 1 base, and 22 bases lay in between. From germline, CDR1 is MDHEN and CDR2 SYDVKM.